The 27 T cell receptor beta chains reported below all come from one sample, sequenced in a study of CD8+ T cells in alopecia areata. Documented treatment: oral pan-JAK inhibitor, 5-10 mg twice daily. Extracted RNA was reverse transcribed, and the resulting cDNA served as sequencing template. The protocol was immunoSEQ multiplex PCR, while the TCRdb copy is restricted to in-frame clones and leaves out a portion. The sample has about 76,000 clones; around 60% are singletons. The material was CD8+ T cells sorted from blood, obtained at week 24, from a patient treated with tofacitinib. The receptors stem from a human donor with alopecia areata.

The V and J genes are TRBV4-3 and TRBJ2-5; 11 positions match TRBD1. J was trimmed by 5 bases and V by 0 bases; bases with no gene match: 11. Germline V gene data show CDR1 as LGHNA and CDR2 as YSLEER. The CDR3 is 18 amino acids. CDR3 in DNA: TGCGCCAGCAGCCAAGACCCCTCCCGGACAGGGGGCACGGAGACCCAGTACTTC. As protein: CASSQDPSRTGGTETQYF.

The chain uses TRBV27 and TRBJ2-7; possibly TRBD2 for D (5 bases). The CDR3 length is 15 residues. Germline loops: CDR1 MNHEY, CDR2 SMNVEV (reference sequence). With 4 bases removed from V and 0 bases from J, the gap between germline ends came to 13 bases. CDR3 coding DNA: TGTGCCAGCAGTTGGGGAATGGGGAGCTCCTACGAGCAGTACTTC. This translates into CASSWGMGSSYEQYF.

In nucleotides, the CDR3 is TGCAGCGTTGTTCCAGAAAGCTCCTACGAGCAGTACTTC. Its protein product is CSVVPESSYEQYF. The chain combines TRBV29-1 with TRBJ2-7; D not resolved. The V and J ends lost 4 bases and 0 bases respectively, with 10 bases between them. The CDR3 length is 13 residues. CDR1 and CDR2 from the germline V gene are SQVTM and ANQGSEA.

The chain employs TRBV10-3 and TRBJ2-3, with D hard to call. The CDR3 loop spans 13 amino acids. V lost 3 bases and J lost 4, with 8 bases in between. Germline lookup yields CDR1 ENHRY and CDR2 SYGVKD. The CDR3 bases are TGTGCCATCAGTGACACGCTGGCAGATACGCAGTATTTT. Translating it yields CAISDTLADTQYF.

This chain connects TRBV29-1 to TRBJ1-2; D is unresolved. Trimming took off 5 bases at V and 4 bases at J, with 17 bases between the two ends. From germline, CDR1 is SQVTM and CDR2 ANQGSEA. The CDR3 covers 14 residues. The DNA of the CDR3 is TGCAGCGTTAACGGTGGCAGTGAGGGCTATGGCTACACCTTC. It encodes CSVNGGSEGYGYTF.

This chain uses TRBV5-1 with TRBJ2-1; 8 bases are shared with TRBD2. This CDR3 has 15 amino acids. Germline V gene lookup returns CDR1 SGHRS and CDR2 YFSETQ. V lost 3 bases, J lost 8 bases, and 10 bases stayed unmatched. The CDR3 DNA sequence: TGCGCCAGCAGCTGGACGGGGGGGCCTGGCGATGAGCAGTTCTTC. Its protein is CASSWTGGPGDEQFF. Full variable domain (outside the CDR3, taken from reference TRBV5-1 and TRBJ2-1): KAGVTQTPRYLIKTRGQQVTLSCSPISGHRSVSWYQQTPGQGLQFLFEYFSETQRNKGNFPGRFSGRQFSNSRSEMNVSTLELGDSALYLCASSWTGGPGDEQFFGPGTRLTVL.

J is TRBJ2-5 and V is TRBV7-3; weak D call: TRBD2 (5 bases). The CDR3 has 17 amino acids. Trimming took 5 bases from V and 7 from J, leaving 26 bases between them. Germline CDR1 reads SGHTA; CDR2 reads FQGTGA. This CDR3 reads CASSPNGGSPAKGTQYF. CDR3 sequence (DNA): TGTGCCAGCAGCCCCAACGGTGGGAGTCCCGCCAAAGGGACCCAGTACTTC.

This clone has only one observation. This chain uses TRBV5-1 with TRBJ2-3, with TRBD2 matching over 15 bases. The junction had 12 bases not matched to a gene; V was cut back by 5 bases and J by 2 bases. Germline assignment: CDR1 SGHRS and CDR2 YFSETQ. The CDR3 extends over 19 amino acids. This CDR3 is CASSPGTSGRSYPTDTQYF. CDR3 bases: TGCGCCAGCAGTCCCGGGACTAGCGGGAGGTCTTATCCCACAGATACGCAGTATTTT.

The chain joins TRBV7-9 to TRBJ2-7, with D tentatively TRBD1 or TRBD2 (5 bases each). The CDR3 spans 14 residues. Trimming took 6 bases from V and 4 from J, leaving 16 bases between them. Germline loops: CDR1 SEHNR, CDR2 FQNEAQ (reference sequence). CDR3 residues: CASRGIGAGYEQYF. The CDR3 bases are TGTGCCAGCAGGGGAATCGGGGCCGGATACGAGCAGTACTTC.

The chain joins TRBV25-1 to TRBJ2-7; TRBD1 aligns across 7 bases. This CDR3 spans 16 amino acids. CDR1 is MGHDK and CDR2 is SYGVNS in the germline V gene. V shed 1 base, J shed 5 bases, and the junction held 11 bases outside the gene matches. The CDR3 DNA follows: TGTGCCAGCAGTGAATTCTTTCGTGACAGGGTTCACGAGCAGTACTTC. This gives the protein CASSEFFRDRVHEQYF.

The gene calls are TRBV5-1 and TRBJ2-7; D may be TRBD2 (5 bases). CDR3 length: 14 amino acids. Germline V gene sequence: CDR1 SGHRS, CDR2 YFSETQ. V was pared by 0 bases and J by 5 bases, with 12 bases between. The chain's CDR3 is CASSLEEDADEQYF. The CDR3 bases are TGCGCCAGCAGCTTGGAGGAGGACGCGGACGAGCAGTACTTC.

This clone has just one count. As DNA, the CDR3 is TGCGCCAGCACTGGAGGACTAGCGGGAGCAAGTGAGCAGTTCTTC. Amino acid sequence: CASTGGLAGASEQFF. The chain joins TRBV4-1 to TRBJ2-1, with 13 bases identical to TRBD2. The J segment lost 9 bases and the V segment lost 7 bases, leaving 9 bases of the junction unmatched. Germline CDR1 reads MGHRA; CDR2 reads YSYEKL. The CDR3 contains 15 residues.

The count of this clone is one. The rearrangement links TRBV25-1 to TRBJ1-2; D not resolved. The CDR3 length is 11 residues. Germline CDR1 and CDR2: MGHDK and SYGVNS. V was pared by 3 bases and J by 4 bases, with 3 bases between. CDR3 in DNA: TGTGCCAGCAGTGACCGCTATGGCTACACCTTC. Encoded protein: CASSDRYGYTF.

The chain joins TRBV4-1 to TRBJ1-4; 8 nucleotides agree with TRBD1. The CDR3 runs 14 residues. The V and J ends lost 1 base and 7 bases, in that order; junction bases with no gene match: 2. From germline, CDR1 is MGHRA and CDR2 YSYEKL. The CDR3: CASSQGTGTEKLFF. The CDR3 DNA sequence: TGCGCCAGCAGCCAAGGGACAGGGACTGAAAAACTGTTTTTT.

CDR3 DNA: TGTGCCAGCAGCTTAGTAGGTGGGGCGCGAGAGACCCAGTACTTC. Its protein product is CASSLVGGARETQYF. This chain links TRBV7-2 with TRBJ2-5; tentative D call: TRBD1 (5 bases). V lost 1 base to trimming and J lost 4 bases, with 13 bases between them. The CDR3 covers 15 residues. Looked up from germline, CDR1 is SGHTA and CDR2 is FQGNSA.

V is TRBV28 and J is TRBJ2-3; D may be TRBD2 (6 bases). The CDR3 runs 16 residues. From germline, CDR1 is MDHEN and CDR2 SYDVKM. Deletions cut 3 bases from V and 3 bases from J, with 16 bases between. The CDR3: CASSFSAGRKTDTQYF. The DNA of the CDR3 is TGTGCCAGCAGTTTTTCGGCAGGGAGGAAAACAGATACGCAGTATTTT.

This clone was recorded a few times. The V call is TRBV18, the J call TRBJ2-5; D is ambiguous. CDR1 and CDR2 from the germline V gene are KGHSH and LQKENI. The germline V and J ends were trimmed by 0 bases and 5 bases, with 13 bases remaining between them. This CDR3 spans 15 amino acids. CDR3 in DNA: TGTGCCAGCTCACCACCGGTTCCGGGTCCGGAGACCCAGTACTTC. Translated: CASSPPVPGPETQYF.

The rearrangement joins TRBV6-5 to TRBJ1-4, with TRBD1 matching 9 bases. This CDR3 contains 15 residues. Germline lookup yields CDR1 MNHEY and CDR2 SVGAGI. Trimming cost V 0 bases and J 8 bases; bases outside gene matches: 4. CDR3: CASSYSGQGGEKLFF. CDR3 in DNA: TGTGCCAGCAGTTACTCGGGACAGGGCGGGGAAAAACTGTTTTTT.

V and J are TRBV7-9 and TRBJ2-3; the match to TRBD2 covers 12 bases. After removal of 4 bases from V and 2 bases from J, the junction contained 4 bases not matched to a gene. CDR1 and CDR2 (germline): SEHNR, FQNEAQ (reference sequence). This CDR3 is 16 amino acids long. The CDR3 sequence is CASSSRLAGVTDTQYF. The CDR3 DNA sequence: TGTGCCAGCAGCTCGCGACTAGCGGGAGTCACAGATACGCAGTATTTT.

The rearrangement links TRBV27 to TRBJ2-7; D unclear. The CDR3 length is 15 residues. The V and J ends lost 2 bases and 0 bases respectively, with 11 bases between them. Germline assignment: CDR1 MNHEY and CDR2 SMNVEV (reference sequence). CDR3 amino acids: CASSLGPSSSYEQYF. The DNA of the CDR3 is TGTGCCAGCAGTTTAGGGCCATCGAGCTCCTACGAGCAGTACTTC.

This clone has just a few counts. The V call is TRBV6-4, the J call TRBJ2-1; unclear D gene. Between the trimmed V and J ends, which lost 2 bases and 0 bases, there was a span of 2 bases. The CDR3 extends over 13 amino acids. CDR1 and CDR2 from the germline V gene are MRHNA and SNTAGT. Here the CDR3 DNA reads TGTGCCAGCAGTGACAGCTCCTACAATGAGCAGTTCTTC. This encodes CASSDSSYNEQFF.

The chain has TRBV4-3 and TRBJ1-2, with a tentative D call TRBD1 (6 bases). CDR3 length equals 16 residues. Germline assignment: CDR1 LGHNA and CDR2 YSLEER. V was trimmed by 2 bases and J by 3 bases, leaving 16 bases between them. The CDR3 DNA is TGCGCCAGCAGCCAATTAATCTCAGGGGCCTACTATGGCTACACCTTC. This encodes CASSQLISGAYYGYTF.

The table lists this clone with a few counts. The chain recombines TRBV21-1 with TRBJ2-1; TRBD2, the D gene given by the table, was not confirmed from the DNA. TRBV21-1 is reported as a pseudogene. The CDR3 sequence is 18 residues long. CDR3 DNA: TGTGCCAGCAGTAATAGCGGGAGGGCCATAAGTTACTACAATGAGCAGTTCTTC. As protein: CASSNSGRAISYYNEQFF.

The chain recombines TRBV5-4 with TRBJ2-1; D perhaps matches TRBD2 (7 bases). Germline V gives CDR1 SGHNT, CDR2 YYREEE (reference sequence). This CDR3 region has 13 residues. V was pared by 4 bases and J by 10 bases, with 15 bases between. The CDR3 nucleotides read TGTGCCAGCAGCCACGAGGGGGGAGGGGAGCAGTTCTTC. This codes for CASSHEGGGEQFF. The variable domain in full, completed from reference TRBV5-4 and TRBJ2-1, reads ETGVTQSPTHLIKTRGQQVTLRCSSQSGHNTVSWYQQALGQGPQFIFQYYREEENGRGNFPPRFSGLQFPNYSSELNVNALELDDSALYLCASSHEGGGEQFFGPGTRLTVL.

The chain uses TRBV6-5 and TRBJ2-2, with 8 nucleotides matching TRBD1. CDR3 size: 15 residues. J lost 3 bases, V lost 4 bases, and 4 bases had no gene match. Germline lookup yields CDR1 MNHEY and CDR2 SVGAGI. The CDR3 DNA follows: TGTGCCAGCAGTTTCGGACAGGGTTACACCGGGGAGCTGTTTTTT. As protein: CASSFGQGYTGELFF.

V gene TRBV7-2 combines with J gene TRBJ2-7; 12 positions agree with TRBD2. The trim removed 0 bases at V and 2 bases at J, leaving 5 bases unmatched. CDR1 SGHTA and CDR2 FQGNSA come from the germline V gene. The CDR3 length is 17 residues. CDR3 amino acids: CASSLAGLAGGPYEQYF. For the CDR3, the DNA is TGTGCCAGCAGCTTAGCGGGGCTAGCGGGGGGGCCCTACGAGCAGTACTTC.

In its sample, this clone was seen a few times. The chain is built from TRBV4-1 and TRBJ2-3; D unresolved. The germline V and J ends were trimmed by 3 bases and 6 bases, with 13 bases remaining between them. This CDR3 contains 14 residues. Germline V gene sequence: CDR1 MGHRA, CDR2 YSYEKL. The CDR3 DNA reads as TGCGCCAGCAGCCAGTTGACTGACTCGGATACGCAGTATTTT. It yields the protein CASSQLTDSDTQYF.